This T cell receptor (beta chain) derives from a study of cytomegalovirus exposure and HLA in healthy donors. V lost 0 bases, J lost 4 bases, and 9 bases lay in between. Germline V CDR1 and CDR2: LGHNA, YSLEER. CDR3 length: 15 amino acids. The PCR contained 60 Vbeta and 13 Jbeta primers. The assay was immunoSEQ multiplex PCR, and TCRdb's table has in-frame clones only and misses some. The sample contains over 150,000 clones, 65% to 85% of which appear only once. This TCR was recovered from a woman aged 25 to 39 in good health and CMV-seropositive. The chain couples TRBV4-3 to TRBJ2-2; D call uncertain. Sequencing was carried out using PBMCs. CDR3 sequence: CASSQDRRSTGELFF. The CDR3, as DNA: TGCGCCAGCAGCCAAGATCGTCGGAGCACCGGGGAGCTGTTTTTT.